The T cell receptor (beta chain) under discussion was sequenced for a study of OX40 agonist ivuxolimab in advanced cancers. Here immunoSEQ multiplex PCR was the method, and the copy in TCRdb shows in-frame clones only, minus some. The sample lists about 27,000 clones, 80% to 85% occurring once. The V gene lost 8 bases and the J gene lost 5 bases, with 10 bases spanning the gap. Germline lookup yields CDR1 MNHEY and CDR2 SMNVEV (reference sequence). This CDR3 contains 11 residues. This chain connects TRBV27 to TRBJ2-7; D is unclear. This material consisted of CD4+ or CD8+ T cells sorted from blood, taken in a trial of the OX40 agonist ivuxolimab. The receptor's source is an adult with an advanced solid tumor such as melanoma, head and neck, liver or kidney cancer. The CDR3 bases are TGTGCCAGCCGTGGCCGGAACGAGCAGTACTTC. Translating it yields CASRGRNEQYF.